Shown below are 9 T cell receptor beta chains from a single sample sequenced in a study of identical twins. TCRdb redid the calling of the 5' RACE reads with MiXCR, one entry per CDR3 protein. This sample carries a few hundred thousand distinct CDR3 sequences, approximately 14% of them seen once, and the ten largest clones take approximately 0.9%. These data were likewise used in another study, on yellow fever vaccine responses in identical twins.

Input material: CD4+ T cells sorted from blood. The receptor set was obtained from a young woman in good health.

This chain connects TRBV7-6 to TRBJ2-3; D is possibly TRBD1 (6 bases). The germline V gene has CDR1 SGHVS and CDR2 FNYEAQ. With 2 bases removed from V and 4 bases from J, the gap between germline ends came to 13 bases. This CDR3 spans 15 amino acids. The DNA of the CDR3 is TGTGCCAGCAGCTTAATTATGGGGGCCTCAGATACGCAGTATTTT. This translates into CASSLIMGASDTQYF.

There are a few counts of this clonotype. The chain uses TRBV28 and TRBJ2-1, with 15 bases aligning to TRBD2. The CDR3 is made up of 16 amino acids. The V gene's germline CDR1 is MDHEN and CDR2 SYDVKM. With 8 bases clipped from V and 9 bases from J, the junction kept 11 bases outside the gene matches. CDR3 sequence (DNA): TGTGCCAGCGGGATTGGGACTAGCGGGGGGTTTACTGAGCAGTTCTTC. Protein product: CASGIGTSGGFTEQFF.

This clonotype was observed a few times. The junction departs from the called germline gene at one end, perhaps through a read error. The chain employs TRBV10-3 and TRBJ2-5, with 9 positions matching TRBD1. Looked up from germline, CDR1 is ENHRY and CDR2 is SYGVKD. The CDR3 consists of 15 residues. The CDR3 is CAAGTTGGYQETQYF. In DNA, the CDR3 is TGTGCCGCCGGGACGACAGGGGGATACCAAGAGACCCAGTACTTT.

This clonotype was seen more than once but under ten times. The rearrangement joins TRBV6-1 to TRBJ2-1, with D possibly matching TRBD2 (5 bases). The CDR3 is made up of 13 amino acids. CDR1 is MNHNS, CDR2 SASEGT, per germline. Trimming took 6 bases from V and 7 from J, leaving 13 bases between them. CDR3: CASSLKLGNEQFF. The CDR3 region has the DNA TGTGCCAGCAGCCTAAAACTAGGAAATGAGCAGTTCTTC.

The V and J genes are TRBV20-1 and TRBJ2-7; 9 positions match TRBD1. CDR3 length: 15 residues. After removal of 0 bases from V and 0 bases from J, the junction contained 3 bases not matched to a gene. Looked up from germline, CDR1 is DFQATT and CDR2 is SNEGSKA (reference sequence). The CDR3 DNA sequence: TGCAGTGCTAGAGATTGGACAGGGGCCTCCTACGAGCAGTACTTC. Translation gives CSARDWTGASYEQYF.

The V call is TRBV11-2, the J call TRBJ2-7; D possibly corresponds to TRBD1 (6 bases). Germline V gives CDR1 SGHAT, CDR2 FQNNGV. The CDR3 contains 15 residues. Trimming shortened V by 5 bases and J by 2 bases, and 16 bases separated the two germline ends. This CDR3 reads CASSVAPGVAYEQYF. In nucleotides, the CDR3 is TGTGCCAGCAGCGTGGCGCCAGGGGTTGCCTACGAGCAGTACTTC.

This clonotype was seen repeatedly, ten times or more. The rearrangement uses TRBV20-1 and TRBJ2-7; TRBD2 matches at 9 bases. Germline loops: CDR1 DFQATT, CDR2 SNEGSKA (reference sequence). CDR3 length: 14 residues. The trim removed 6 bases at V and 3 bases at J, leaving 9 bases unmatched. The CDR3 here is CSAASSGRHYEQYF. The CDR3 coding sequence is TGCAGTGCCGCTTCAAGCGGGAGGCACTACGAGCAGTACTTC.

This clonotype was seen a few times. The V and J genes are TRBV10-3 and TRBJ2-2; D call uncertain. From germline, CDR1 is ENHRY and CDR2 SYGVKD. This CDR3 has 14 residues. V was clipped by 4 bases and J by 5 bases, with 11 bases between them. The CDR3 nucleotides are TGTGCCATCAGTGCCCGCGGTGATACCGGGGAGCTGTTTTTT. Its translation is CAISARGDTGELFF.

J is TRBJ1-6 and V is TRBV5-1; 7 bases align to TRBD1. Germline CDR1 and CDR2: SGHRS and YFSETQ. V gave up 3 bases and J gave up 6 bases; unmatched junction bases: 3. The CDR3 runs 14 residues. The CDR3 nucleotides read TGCGCCAGCAGCTCTCAGGGGGTTAATTCACCCCTCCACTTT. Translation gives CASSSQGVNSPLHF.